What follows are 16 T cell receptor beta chains derived from one specimen sequenced in a study of T cell responses to AZD1222 COVID-19 vaccine. TCRdb's copy holds only in-frame clones and misses some; the assay was immunoSEQ multiplex PCR. The table records approximately 160,000 clones, more than 85% of them present only once. Sequenced material: peripheral blood, taken on day 0 of AZD1222 vaccination. The source of these receptors is an adult in good health.

The chain uses TRBV6-5 and TRBJ2-7, with 9 bases aligning to TRBD1. V lost 2 bases and J lost 4; bases outside the gene matches: 3. Germline CDR1 MNHEY, CDR2 SVGAGI. The CDR3 runs to 14 residues. CDR3 bases: TGTGCCAGCAGTTACGAGACAGGGGGGTACGAGCAGTACTTC. This sequence encodes CASSYETGGYEQYF.

The rearrangement joins TRBV28 to TRBJ1-5; no clear D. This CDR3 spans 12 amino acids. CDR1 and CDR2 from the germline V gene are MDHEN and SYDVKM. Trimming removed 4 bases at V and 6 bases at J, with 7 bases between. The CDR3 DNA is TGTGCCAGCAGTTCTCCGACTCAGCCCCAGCATTTT. Translation gives CASSSPTQPQHF.

The chain carries TRBV11-2 and TRBJ1-6; D remains ambiguous. The CDR3 runs 16 residues. The germline gives CDR1 SGHAT, CDR2 FQNNGV. The germline V and J ends were trimmed by 5 bases and 7 bases, with 18 bases remaining between them. The CDR3 protein is CASSPRAVSENSPLHF. The CDR3, as DNA: TGTGCCAGCAGCCCCAGAGCAGTCAGTGAGAATTCACCCCTCCACTTT. Full variable domain (missing parts from reference TRBV11-2 and TRBJ1-6): EAGVAQSPRYKIIEKRQSVAFWCNPISGHATLYWYQQILGQGPKLLIQFQNNGVVDDSQLPKDRFSAERLKGVDSTLKIQPAKLEDSAVYLCASSPRAVSENSPLHFGNGTRLTVT.

V gene TRBV4-1 combines with J gene TRBJ2-7; D possibly matches TRBD1 or TRBD2 (7 bases each). V was shortened by 1 base and J by 3 bases, with 13 bases between the two germline ends. Germline loops: CDR1 MGHRA, CDR2 YSYEKL. This CDR3 has 15 amino acids. As DNA, the CDR3 is TGCGCCAGCAGCCAAGTGGCAGGGGGGGACTACGAGCAGTACTTC. It encodes CASSQVAGGDYEQYF.

The J gene is TRBJ1-6, the V gene TRBV7-8; D is unclear. The CDR3 has 15 amino acids. Trimming removed 7 bases at V and 1 base at J, with 11 bases between. Germline CDR1 is SGHVS and CDR2 is FQNEAQ. In nucleotides, the CDR3 is TGTGCCAGCACCCCCTGGAATTCCTATAATTCACCCCTCCACTTT. Translated, it gives CASTPWNSYNSPLHF.

The V call is TRBV5-1, the J call TRBJ1-1; a possible D gene is TRBD1 (6 bases). Trimming shortened V by 4 bases and J by 2 bases, and 9 bases separated the two germline ends. CDR1 is SGHRS and CDR2 is YFSETQ in the germline V gene. The CDR3 has 13 residues. The CDR3 sequence: CASSTQGNTEAFF. The CDR3 DNA follows: TGCGCCAGCAGCACACAGGGAAACACTGAAGCTTTCTTT.

J is TRBJ1-4 and V is TRBV5-1, with D possibly being TRBD1 (6 bases). The CDR3 consists of 13 residues. The germline CDR1 and CDR2 sequences are SGHRS and YFSETQ. Trimming pared 8 bases from V and 7 bases from J, leaving 15 bases between. The CDR3 here is CASSGTNAEKLFF. The CDR3 nucleotides are TGCGCCAGTTCCGGGACAAATGCTGAAAAACTGTTTTTT.

In this sample, this clone turned up a few times. The chain is built from TRBV30 and TRBJ1-5; D remains unclear. V was pared by 2 bases and J by 2 bases, with 7 bases between. CDR3 size: 13 residues. Germline CDR1 and CDR2: GTSNPN and SVGIG (reference sequence). The CDR3 DNA is TGTGCCTGGAGTAGGGAGGGCAATCAGCCCCAGCATTTT. This sequence encodes CAWSREGNQPQHF.

The chain links TRBV19 to TRBJ2-5; D ambiguous. CDR3 length equals 10 residues. Trimming removed 5 bases at V and 4 bases at J, with 2 bases between. Germline V gene data show CDR1 as LNHDA and CDR2 as SQIVND (reference sequence). Here the CDR3 DNA reads TGTGCCAGTAGTGGAGAGACCCAGTACTTC. Amino acids: CASSGETQYF.

The chain is built from TRBV6-5 and TRBJ1-2; D is uncertain. Looked up from germline, CDR1 is MNHEY and CDR2 is SVGAGI. Between the trimmed V and J ends, which lost 3 bases and 5 bases, there was a span of 10 bases. The CDR3 has 13 amino acids. The chain's CDR3 is CASSYIGLYGYTF. DNA of the CDR3: TGTGCCAGCAGTTATATCGGACTGTATGGCTACACCTTC.

This clone was seen once. This sequence joins TRBV5-6 and TRBJ1-2; D may be TRBD1 (5 bases). The germline V gene has CDR1 SGHDT and CDR2 YYEEEE. V was clipped by 3 bases and J by 2 bases, with 14 bases between them. The CDR3 is 15 amino acids. In DNA form, the CDR3 reads TGTGCCAGCAGCTCACGGACATACCCCAACTATGGCTACACCTTC. As protein: CASSSRTYPNYGYTF.

The rearrangement uses TRBV5-6 and TRBJ2-4; D possibly corresponds to TRBD1 (5 bases). Per germline, CDR1 SGHDT and CDR2 YYEEEE. The CDR3 is 15 residues long. V shed 0 bases and J shed 2 bases, with 9 bases lying between them. The DNA of the CDR3 is TGTGCCAGCAGCTTGGCCCCAGGGTCCAAAAACATTCAGTACTTC. Translation: CASSLAPGSKNIQYF.

This clone has a single count. The CDR3 DNA reads as TGCAGTGCTAGTCTTAGGACAGGGGGCGTTACGACTGAAGCTTTCTTT. Its translation is CSASLRTGGVTTEAFF. The chain uses TRBV20-1 and TRBJ1-1, with 11 bases identical to TRBD1. After removal of 3 bases from V and 5 bases from J, the junction contained 11 bases not matched to a gene. This CDR3 region has 16 residues. Germline CDR1 reads DFQATT; CDR2 reads SNEGSKA (reference sequence).

The V gene is TRBV7-9, the J gene TRBJ2-7; D may be TRBD2 (6 bases). V was pared by 3 bases and J by 6 bases, with 12 bases between. The CDR3 sequence is 13 residues long. Germline loops: CDR1 SEHNR, CDR2 FQNEAQ (reference sequence). The CDR3 bases are TGTGCCAGCAGCTTTACTGGGCGGGGCGAGCAGTACTTC. This encodes CASSFTGRGEQYF.

The rearrangement joins TRBV19 to TRBJ1-2, with D unresolved. Germline V gene sequence: CDR1 LNHDA, CDR2 SQIVND (reference sequence). V dropped 1 base and J dropped 6 bases, with 6 bases sitting between them. This CDR3 region has 12 residues. The CDR3 protein is CASSIGGDGYTF. In DNA, the CDR3 is TGTGCCAGTAGTATAGGGGGAGATGGCTACACCTTC.

This chain joins TRBV18 and TRBJ1-5, with D uncertain. Deletions cut 6 bases from V and 0 bases from J, with 6 bases between. CDR1 and CDR2 from the germline V gene are KGHSH and LQKENI. CDR3 length: 13 residues. The CDR3 DNA reads as TGTGCCAGCTCCCAGGATAGCAATCAGCCCCAGCATTTT. Amino acids: CASSQDSNQPQHF.